This note documents a single T cell receptor (beta chain) sequence. The sample belongs to a study of blood T cell repertoires in COVID-19. Using immunoSEQ multiplex PCR, the repertoire was profiled, and TCRdb retains in-frame clones only, with some absent. The sample has about 56,000 clones, 70% to 90% seen once. Germline-derived CDR1 and CDR2 are SGHTA and FQGNSA. The junction had 6 bases not matched to a gene; V was cut back by 5 bases and J by 8 bases. This CDR3 comprises 13 residues. This TCR was recovered from a human donor in a cohort sampled during active COVID-19. The chain combines TRBV7-2 with TRBJ1-2; 9 bases agree with TRBD1. Sequenced input: peripheral blood. The CDR3 spells CASSLGDRVGYTF. The CDR3, as DNA: TGTGCCAGCAGCCTGGGGGACAGGGTAGGCTACACCTTC.